The T cell receptor beta chain described here comes from a study of Graves' ophthalmopathy and Graves' hyperthyroidism. The sequenced template was RNA, covering the TCR beta CDR3 region. Scientists carried out first-round RT-PCR using HTBI primers and then a second-round multiplex PCR. One entry per CDR3 protein results from TCRdb running MiXCR on the multiplex PCR reads. The sample lists under 400,000 distinct CDR3 sequences, about a sixth occurring once. This clonotype occurred many times. With 5 bases clipped from V and 4 bases from J, the junction kept 6 bases outside the gene matches. Germline V lookup: CDR1 MDHEN, CDR2 SYDVKM. The CDR3 loop spans 15 amino acids.

Material: peripheral blood. The clonotype comes from an adult man with Graves' ophthalmopathy. V is TRBV28 and J is TRBJ1-5; 9 positions match TRBD1. The CDR3 DNA reads as TGTGCCAGCAGTCACGGGACAGGGAGGAATCAGCCCCAGCATTTT. Translation gives CASSHGTGRNQPQHF. The full variable domain, rest sourced from reference TRBV28 and TRBJ1-5, is DVKVTQSSRYLVKRTGEKVFLECVQDMDHENMFWYRQDPGLGLRLIYFSYDVKMKEKGDIPEGYSVSREKKERFSLILESASTNQTSMYLCASSHGTGRNQPQHFGDGTRLSIL.